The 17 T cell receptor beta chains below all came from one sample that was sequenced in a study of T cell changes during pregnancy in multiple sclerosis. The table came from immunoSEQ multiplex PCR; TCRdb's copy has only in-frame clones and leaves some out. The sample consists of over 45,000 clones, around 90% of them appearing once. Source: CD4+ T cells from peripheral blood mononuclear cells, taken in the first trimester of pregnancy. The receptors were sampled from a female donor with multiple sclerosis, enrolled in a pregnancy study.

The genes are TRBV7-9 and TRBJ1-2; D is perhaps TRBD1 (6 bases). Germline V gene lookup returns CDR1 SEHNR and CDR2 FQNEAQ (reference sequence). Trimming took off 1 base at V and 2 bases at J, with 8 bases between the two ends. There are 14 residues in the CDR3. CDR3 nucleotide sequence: TGTGCCAGCAGCTTAGACAGGGAAAACTATGGCTACACCTTC. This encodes CASSLDRENYGYTF. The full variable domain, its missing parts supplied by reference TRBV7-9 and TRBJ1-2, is DTGVSQNPRHKITKRGQNVTFRCDPISEHNRLYWYRQTLGQGPEFLTYFQNEAQLEKSRLLSDRFSAERPKGSFSTLEIQRTEQGDSAMYLCASSLDRENYGYTFGSGTRLTVV.

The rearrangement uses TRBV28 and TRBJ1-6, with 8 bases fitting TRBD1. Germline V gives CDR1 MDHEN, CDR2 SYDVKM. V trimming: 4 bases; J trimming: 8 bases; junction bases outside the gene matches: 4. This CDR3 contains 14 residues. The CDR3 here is CASSSGQVDSPLHF. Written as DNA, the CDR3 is TGTGCCAGCAGTTCGGGACAGGTAGATTCACCCCTCCACTTT.

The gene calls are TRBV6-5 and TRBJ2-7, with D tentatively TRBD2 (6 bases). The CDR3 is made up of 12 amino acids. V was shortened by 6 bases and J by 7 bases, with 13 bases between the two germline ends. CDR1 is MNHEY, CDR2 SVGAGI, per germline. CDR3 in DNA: TGTGCCAGCAGCAGGACTACGGGAGAGCAGTACTTC. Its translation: CASSRTTGEQYF.

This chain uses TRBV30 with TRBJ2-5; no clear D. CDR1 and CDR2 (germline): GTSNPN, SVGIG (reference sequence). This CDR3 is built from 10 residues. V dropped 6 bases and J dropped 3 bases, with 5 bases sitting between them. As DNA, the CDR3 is TGTGCCTGTCAGGAAGAGACCCAGTACTTC. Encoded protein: CACQEETQYF.

CDR3 in DNA: TGTGCCAGCAGCCAAGTCGCGGCGTGGGGGGGGATGAACACAGATACGCAGTATTTT. As protein: CASSQVAAWGGMNTDTQYF. The chain is built from TRBV14 and TRBJ2-3, with TRBD2 identical over 7 bases. With V trimmed by 1 base and J by 2 bases, 15 bases remained unmatched. Germline V gene lookup returns CDR1 SGHDN and CDR2 FVKESK. The CDR3 runs to 19 residues. Full variable domain (missing parts from reference TRBV14 and TRBJ2-3): EAGVTQFPSHSVIEKGQTVTLRCDPISGHDNLYWYRRVMGKEIKFLLHFVKESKQDESGMPNNRFLAERTGGTYSTLKVQPAELEDSGVYFCASSQVAAWGGMNTDTQYFGPGTRLTVL.

The CDR3 loop reads CASSYRRQNTGELFF. The CDR3 DNA sequence: TGTGCCAGCAGTTATAGGAGGCAAAACACCGGGGAGCTGTTTTTT. This chain connects TRBV6-6 to TRBJ2-2, with D maybe TRBD2 (5 bases). In germline, CDR1 is MNHNY, CDR2 SVGAGI (reference sequence). The V end lost 3 bases, the J end lost 2 bases, and 10 bases lay between the germline ends. The CDR3 spans 15 residues.

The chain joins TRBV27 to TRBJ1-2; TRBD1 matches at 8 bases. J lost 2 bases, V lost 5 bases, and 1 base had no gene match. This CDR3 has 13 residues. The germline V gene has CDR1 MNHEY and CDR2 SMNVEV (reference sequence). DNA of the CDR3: TGTGCCAGCAGTAGACAGGGGAACTATGGCTACACCTTC. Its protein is CASSRQGNYGYTF.

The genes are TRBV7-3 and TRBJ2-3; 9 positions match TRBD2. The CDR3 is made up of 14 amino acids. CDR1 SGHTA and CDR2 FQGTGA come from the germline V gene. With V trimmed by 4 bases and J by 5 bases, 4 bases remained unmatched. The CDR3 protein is CASSWGLAGDTQYF. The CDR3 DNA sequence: TGTGCCAGCAGCTGGGGACTAGCAGGAGATACGCAGTATTTT.

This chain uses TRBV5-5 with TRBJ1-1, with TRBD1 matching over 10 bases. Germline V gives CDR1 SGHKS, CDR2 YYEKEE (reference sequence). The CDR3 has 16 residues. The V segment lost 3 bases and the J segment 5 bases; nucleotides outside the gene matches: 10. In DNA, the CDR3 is TGTGCCAGCAGCTGGGGGCCCCCGGGACAGGGGACTGAAGCTTTCTTT. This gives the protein CASSWGPPGQGTEAFF.

This CDR3 reads CASIRGGSGQETQYF. In nucleotides, the CDR3 is TGTGCCAGCATTAGAGGCGGGAGTGGCCAAGAGACCCAGTACTTC. The chain has TRBV7-2 and TRBJ2-5; 7 nucleotides match TRBD2. V gave up 7 bases and J gave up 1 base; unmatched junction bases: 9. Germline V gene lookup returns CDR1 SGHTA and CDR2 FQGNSA. The CDR3 length is 15 residues.

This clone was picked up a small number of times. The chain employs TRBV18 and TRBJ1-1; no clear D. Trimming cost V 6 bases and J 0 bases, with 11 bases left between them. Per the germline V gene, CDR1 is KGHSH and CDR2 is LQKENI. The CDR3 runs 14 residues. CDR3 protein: CASSAELLNTEAFF. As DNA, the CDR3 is TGTGCCAGCTCTGCGGAACTCTTGAACACTGAAGCTTTCTTT.

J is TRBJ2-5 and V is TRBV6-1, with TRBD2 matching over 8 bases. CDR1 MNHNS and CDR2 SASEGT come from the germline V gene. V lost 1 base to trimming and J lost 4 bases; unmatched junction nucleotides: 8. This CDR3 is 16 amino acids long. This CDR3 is CASSEVGAGVTETQYF. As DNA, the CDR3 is TGTGCCAGCAGTGAAGTCGGAGCGGGAGTAACAGAGACCCAGTACTTC.

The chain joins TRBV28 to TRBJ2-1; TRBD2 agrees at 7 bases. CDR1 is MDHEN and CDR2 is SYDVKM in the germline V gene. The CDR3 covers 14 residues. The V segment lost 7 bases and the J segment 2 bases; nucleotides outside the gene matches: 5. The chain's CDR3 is CASTFGGAYNEQFF. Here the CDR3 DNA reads TGTGCCAGCACTTTTGGGGGGGCCTACAATGAGCAGTTCTTC.

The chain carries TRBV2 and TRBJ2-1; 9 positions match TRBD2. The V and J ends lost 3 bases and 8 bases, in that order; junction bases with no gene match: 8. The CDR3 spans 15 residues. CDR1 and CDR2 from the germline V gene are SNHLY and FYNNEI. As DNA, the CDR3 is TGTGCCAGCAGTGATAGAGTAGCGGGAGAGCATGAGCAGTTCTTC. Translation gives CASSDRVAGEHEQFF.

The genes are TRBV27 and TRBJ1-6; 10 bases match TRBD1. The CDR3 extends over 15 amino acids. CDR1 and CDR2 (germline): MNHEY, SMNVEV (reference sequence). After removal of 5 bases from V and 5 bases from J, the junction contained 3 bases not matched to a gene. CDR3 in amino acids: CASSRQGAHNSPLHF. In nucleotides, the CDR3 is TGTGCCAGCAGTAGACAGGGGGCGCATAATTCACCCCTCCACTTT.

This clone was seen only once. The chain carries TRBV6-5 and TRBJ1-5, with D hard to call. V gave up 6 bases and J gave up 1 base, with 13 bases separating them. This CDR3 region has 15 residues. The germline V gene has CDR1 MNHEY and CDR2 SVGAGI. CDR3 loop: CASSPRGQSNQPQHF. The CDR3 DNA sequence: TGTGCCAGCAGCCCCAGAGGCCAAAGCAATCAGCCCCAGCATTTT.

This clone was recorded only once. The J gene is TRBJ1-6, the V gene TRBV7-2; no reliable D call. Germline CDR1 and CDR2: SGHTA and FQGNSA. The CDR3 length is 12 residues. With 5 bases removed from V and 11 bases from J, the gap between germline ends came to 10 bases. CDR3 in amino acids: CASSLIIPPLHF. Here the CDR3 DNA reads TGTGCCAGCAGCCTAATTATTCCACCCCTCCACTTT. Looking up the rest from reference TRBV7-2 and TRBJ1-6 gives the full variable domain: GAGVSQSPSNKVTEKGKDVELRCDPISGHTALYWYRQSLGQGLEFLIYFQGNSAPDKSGLPSDRFSAERTGGSVSTLTIQRTQQEDSAVYLCASSLIIPPLHFGNGTRLTVT.